This T cell receptor beta chain was captured by sequencing in a study of cytomegalovirus exposure and HLA in healthy donors. Trimming removed 6 bases from V and 0 bases from J; junction bases left unmatched: 4. The CDR3 has 14 amino acids. Germline CDR1 ENHRY, CDR2 SYGVKD. The PCR had 60 Vbeta and 13 Jbeta primers. TCRdb keeps only in-frame clones here, not all; method: immunoSEQ multiplex PCR. The sample includes about 160,000 clones, roughly four fifths seen only once; the top ten take 13%. The sequenced sample consisted of PBMCs. The receptor's source is a woman between 45 and 65 years old in good health and CMV-seronegative. The chain couples TRBV10-3 to TRBJ2-7; 8 nucleotides match TRBD1. The CDR3 DNA follows: TGTGCCATCAGGGGGACAGGCCTCTCCTACGAGCAGTACTTC. Its translation is CAIRGTGLSYEQYF.